The T cell receptor beta chain under discussion was sequenced for a study of blood T cell repertoires in COVID-19. Study in general: From T cells, B-cell-depleted T cells, or PBMCs came the material, which was cDNA or gDNA.

This clone was counted ten times or more. Per the original methods: Nucleated cell number was recorded as an estimate derived from reference gene primer amplification. Using immunoSEQ multiplex PCR, the repertoire was profiled, and TCRdb retains in-frame clones only, with some absent. D and trimming were read from the DNA, whereas the V and J calls and clone size are those reported in that table. The sample records 200,000 to 250,000 clones, 80% being singletons. The sample comprised peripheral blood. The TCR sequence derives from a human donor in a cohort sampled during active COVID-19.

CDR3 protein: CASSLYGRPGELFF. In DNA, the CDR3 is TGTGCCAGCAGCCTATACGGGAGACCCGGGGAGCTGTTTTTT. The chain employs TRBV11-3 and TRBJ2-2; a weak D match, TRBD2 (6 bases). This CDR3 is 14 amino acids long. V dropped 5 bases and J dropped 6 bases, with 13 bases sitting between them. Germline assignment: CDR1 SGHNT and CDR2 YENEEA. The full variable domain, completed using reference TRBV11-3 and TRBJ2-2, is EAGVVQSPRYKIIEKKQPVAFWCNPISGHNTLYWYLQNLGQGPELLIRYENEEAVDDSQLPKDRFSAERLKGVDSTLKIQPAELGDSAVYLCASSLYGRPGELFFGEGSRLTVL.